This T cell receptor beta chain was captured by sequencing in a study of blood T cells in healthy people across ages. The sample holds many counts of this clonotype. Antigen unknown. The use of a sample-barcoded 5' primer and a J-beta primer mix characterized a second PCR of about 7 to 12 cycles. TCRdb re-derived calls from the 5' RACE reads in MiXCR, one entry per CDR3 protein. The table shows roughly 640,000 distinct CDR3 sequences, with 25% to 35% occurring only once. The CDR3 loop spans 11 amino acids. Germline CDR1 is MDHEN and CDR2 is SYDVKM. Trimming left V 5 bases short and J 8 bases short, with 9 bases between. PBMCs numbering at least 7 million were isolated per sample. Notes on the study in general: Bulk PBMC profiling left naive and antigen-experienced comparisons inconclusive.

The rearrangement joins TRBV28 to TRBJ1-2, with unresolved D. What was sequenced was blood. This receptor was taken from a woman over 75 in good health. The CDR3 DNA reads TGTGCCAGCAGTCCGATTCGAGGCTACACCTTC. It translates to CASSPIRGYTF.